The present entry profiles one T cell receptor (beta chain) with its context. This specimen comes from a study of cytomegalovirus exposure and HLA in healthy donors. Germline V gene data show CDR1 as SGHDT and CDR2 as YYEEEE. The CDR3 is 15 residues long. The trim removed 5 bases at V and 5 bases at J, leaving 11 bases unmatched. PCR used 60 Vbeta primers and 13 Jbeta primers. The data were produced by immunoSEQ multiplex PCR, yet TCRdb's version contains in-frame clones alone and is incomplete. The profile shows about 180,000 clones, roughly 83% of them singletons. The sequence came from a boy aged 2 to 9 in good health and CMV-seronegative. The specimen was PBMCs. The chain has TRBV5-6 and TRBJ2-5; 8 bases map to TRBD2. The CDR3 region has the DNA TGTGCCAGCAGTTCGCGGGGGGCCGGGGGTGAGACCCAGTACTTC. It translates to CASSSRGAGGETQYF.